This TCR beta chain derives from a study of long-term antiretroviral therapy in people with HIV (dated by TCRdb to between 2021 and 2024). At the level of the whole study: The earliest samples were collected approximately a decade before the 2015 WHO recommendation for immediate ART, a period when ART was typically delayed until CD4 counts fell. Whether ART initiation and durable HIV suppression were associated with changes in peripheral blood TRB repertoire composition and diversity was tested in a retrospective serial study. From fewer than 35 adults with confirmed HIV infection, the cohort provided 150 to 200 cryopreserved PBMC samples, gathered serially across a mean of about six years (range 1-12). Of the approximately 30 participants with HIV, ten to eleven were female. Test extractions of a monoclonal T-cell line alongside about 35 polyclonal samples showed no cross-contamination during QIAcube processing. Study-wide conclusions, independent of this receptor: Expanded TRB clones identified before ART initiation dominated the repertoire across all time points, though the dominance fluctuated and decreased in many PLHIV after ART. HIV repertoires had narrower CDR3 length ranges than controls, and the network structure suggested an antigen-experienced repertoire that shifted only slightly toward naive after ART. ART initiation was associated with a significant increase in TRB diversity, but diversity stayed significantly below transplant donor controls even after long-term ART. The samples were dated from about 2003 to 2018, and the ART regimens that were used may be less effective than current ART regimens. Inferences about post-ART repertoire changes are limited because no data were available on ART adherence, viral resistance or therapy changes. Since PBMC availability was limited, sequencing covered only the TCR beta chain, with no alpha chain pairing. Because pre-ART samples had limited cell numbers, profiling was done on unsorted PBMC rather than on sorted CD4+ and CD8+ T cells.

Reading the germline V gene gives CDR1 SGHVS and CDR2 FNYEAQ. Its CDR3 holds 14 amino acids, cysteine through phenylalanine. Just CDR3 DNA is preserved here, 42 bases in frame from base 1. Relative to germline, V is 3 bases shorter and J is 7 bases shorter, with 13 bases between their ends. Sequencing of the TRB variable region was done with the immunoSEQ hsTCRB v3.0 assay at survey level resolution. The target sequencing depth for TRB was about 35,000-50,000 T-cell genomes per sample. An Illumina MiSeq with a v3 150-cycle kit was used to sequence the pooled TRB libraries. The paper's processing steps were these. Repertoire analysis was run in R within a reproducible Nextflow workflow that covered QC, data transformation and analysis. LymphoSeq2, an R package for AIRR-Seq data exploration, was used to implement custom analyses. Four samples that produced fewer than 5000 total TRB sequences were removed, so 150 to 200 HIV repertoires were analyzed. Among the approximately 180 HIV repertoires that were kept, around 59 were collected before ART initiation and roughly 130 were collected after ART initiation. Repertoires were downsampled to 5000 TRB nucleotide sequences, with summary statistics averaged over 100 downsampling iterations. The analysis kept only TRB sequences whose CDR3 regions were at least seven amino acids long. Diversity was measured with a Shannon entropy-derived clonality score and the Gini coefficient. Repertoire networks linked the top 5000 CDR3 amino acid sequences whenever two sequences differed by an edit distance of one. For TRB CDR3 amino acid sequences, antigen specificity groups and MHC restriction were predicted with GLIPH2. Known CMV, EBV, HIV or tissue antigen associations were flagged by matching CDR3 amino acid sequences against VDJdb and McPAS-TCR. Pre-ART, post-ART and control groups were compared with Wilcoxon signed-rank tests and Holm-Bonferroni correction. TCRdb limited this immuneACCESS table to in-frame rearrangements with V and J called. A share of clones is missing; checked studies link under half to unresolved V genes, and the rest is unexplained. V, J and clone size are those of that table, while D and trimming were read from the DNA. This sample is represented by some 28,000 clones; roughly 95% of them were singletons. The top ten clones comprise 6.5% to 10% of the sample.

Participants were included only if at least one PBMC sample before ART initiation and at least two post-ART samples were available. Every participant with HIV received treatment in the United States of America. Before DNA extraction, cryopreserved samples of roughly 0.9-11 million PBMC were thawed and washed. At the time of the earliest PBMC sample, participants with HIV were aged between about 20 and 54 years. Per participant, PBMC samples came from 1-4 timepoints prior to ART initiation and 2-8 timepoints following ART initiation, for a median of 7 samples. For every participant, serial HIV viral load, CD4+ T-cell count, ART history and demographic data were obtained. Genomic DNA was extracted from unsorted PBMC with a Qiagen kit on a QIAcube, processed in batches of 12 samples. Turning to this clone: Its antigen is currently not known. Base quality data are lacking; no much larger clone is found one base away.

Sequenced here: unsorted PBMCs, sampled approximately 6.3 years after starting antiretroviral therapy. The TCR was taken from a man aged 25-45 years with HIV. This chain is built from TRBV7-6 and TRBJ2-4; the D gene may be TRBD1 or TRBD2, since each aligns over 5 bases. The DNA sequence is TGTGCCAGCAGCTTCCAGCCGGGACGCAACATTCAGTACTTC. The encoded protein is CASSFQPGRNIQYF.